The T cell receptor beta chain described here comes from a study of cytotoxic CD8 clonotypes in ibrutinib-treated CLL. Study at large: The average sample held approximately 260,000 productive templates and 96,000 or so productive rearrangements. Study-level results: Contraction or stability on treatment was seen for public clonotypes, which were uncommon. Higher circulating CD8+ T-cell counts strongly accompanied higher baseline clonality, above age-matched healthy donors.

A 1 in 200,000 to 1 in 1 million T cell depth was the sequencing target. Some clones are missing from TCRdb's copy, which holds only in-frame ones; the method was immunoSEQ multiplex PCR. The sample includes 160,000 or so clones, around 80% of them seen just once. As concerns this clone: Its antigen is not known.

This CDR3 is built from 16 residues. Germline V lookup: CDR1 SGHRS, CDR2 YFSETQ. The V end lost 2 bases, the J end lost 1 base, and 14 bases lay between the germline ends. Specimen: PBMCs, collected after 24 months of ibrutinib treatment. The TCR sequence derives from a human donor with chronic lymphocytic leukemia. V and J are TRBV5-1 and TRBJ2-3, with unresolved D. The CDR3 DNA reads as TGCGCCAGCAGCTTTTACTCTAGGTCGGGCACAGATACGCAGTATTTT. It yields the protein CASSFYSRSGTDTQYF. Full variable domain (missing parts from reference TRBV5-1 and TRBJ2-3): KAGVTQTPRYLIKTRGQQVTLSCSPISGHRSVSWYQQTPGQGLQFLFEYFSETQRNKGNFPGRFSGRQFSNSRSEMNVSTLELGDSALYLCASSFYSRSGTDTQYFGPGTRLTVL.